This T cell receptor beta chain was identified in a study of blood T cell repertoires in COVID-19. About the research overall: Donors in the United States, Italy and Spain gave samples during acute or convalescent COVID-19.

Trimming took 5 bases from V and 1 from J; bases not matched to a gene: 6. This CDR3 comprises 15 residues. The germline V gene encodes CDR1 SGHNT and CDR2 YENEEA. Under the authors' procedure: Estimation of nucleated cell counts relied on the amplification of reference gene primers. Assay: immunoSEQ multiplex PCR; the TCRdb copy retains only in-frame clones and omits some. V and J calls and clone size come straight from that table; D and trimming were deduced from the DNA. The table lists about 110,000 clones, 84% of them singletons, with about 14% in the top ten. This clone was detected once. This sequence was found in a woman aged 55-70 years with acute or convalescent COVID-19. The sequencing sample was made of peripheral blood. This chain links TRBV11-3 with TRBJ2-3; TRBD1 matches at 7 bases. This CDR3 is CASSEGGRGTDTQYF. CDR3 nucleotides: TGTGCCAGCAGCGAAGGGGGCAGGGGCACAGATACGCAGTATTTT.